Sequencing of this T cell receptor beta chain was carried out in a study of OX40 agonist ivuxolimab in advanced cancers. Overall study results and limits: Expanded peripheral T cell antigen specificity was not determined.

V dropped 6 bases and J dropped 5 bases, with 7 bases sitting between them. This CDR3 region has 12 residues. CDR1 is LNHDA, CDR2 SQIVND, per germline (reference sequence). Profiling relied on immunoSEQ multiplex PCR, and the TCRdb table lists in-frame clones only, not all of them. The sample includes about 35,000 clones, 78% seen only once; the top ten take 9.5% to 15%. With regard to this clone: What it recognizes is unknown.

The origin of this receptor is an adult with an advanced solid tumor such as melanoma, head and neck, liver or kidney cancer. This chain links TRBV19 with TRBJ2-2; D gene ambiguous. Sample: CD4+ or CD8+ T cells sorted from blood, taken in a trial of the OX40 agonist ivuxolimab. This CDR3 reads CASRSETGELFF. For the CDR3, the DNA is TGTGCCAGTAGATCAGAAACCGGGGAGCTGTTTTTT.